The entry below describes one TCR beta chain. The V gene lost 6 bases and the J gene lost 13 bases, with 16 bases spanning the gap. The CDR3 consists of 12 residues. The data originate from a study of blood T cell repertoires in COVID-19. The repertoire was sequenced with immunoSEQ multiplex PCR; TCRdb's copy has only in-frame clones and lacks some. The repertoire holds 45,000 to 65,000 clones, with roughly 90% as singletons. This TCR was recovered from a human donor in a cohort sampled during active COVID-19. Sample: peripheral blood. The chain carries TRBV12-3 or TRBV12-4 and TRBJ2-1; maybe TRBD2 (5 bases). The CDR3 spells CASSLILDFQFF. CDR3 DNA: TGTGCCAGCAGCTTGATCTTGGACTTCCAGTTCTTC.